One sample yielded the 27 T cell receptor beta chains listed below, sequenced in a study of T cells in localized non-small cell lung cancer. The protocol was immunoSEQ multiplex PCR, while the TCRdb copy is restricted to in-frame clones and leaves out a portion. The table includes more than 25,000 clones, around 90% detected once. The input for sequencing was peripheral blood, taken before any cancer treatment. Source of these receptors: a female donor older than 55 with stage III squamous cell lung carcinoma.

This sequence joins TRBV7-2 and TRBJ2-7; 9 bases match TRBD2. In germline, CDR1 is SGHTA, CDR2 FQGNSA. This CDR3 region has 14 residues. Germline trimming cut 5 bases from V and 0 bases from J; bases unmatched to any gene: 2. The CDR3, as DNA: TGTGCCAGCAGCAATAGCGGGGGCTCCTACGAGCAGTACTTC. It codes for CASSNSGGSYEQYF.

The rearrangement joins TRBV7-8 to TRBJ1-1, with D maybe TRBD1 (5 bases). Germline V gene sequence: CDR1 SGHVS, CDR2 FQNEAQ. Trimming shortened V by 5 bases and J by 3 bases, and 16 bases separated the two germline ends. The CDR3 length is 15 residues. The CDR3 DNA reads as TGTGCCAGCAGCACCCCCGGCCGGGGGGACACTGAAGCTTTCTTT. Encoded protein: CASSTPGRGDTEAFF.

The J gene is TRBJ1-5, the V gene TRBV6-1; maybe TRBD1 (6 bases). The germline V gene has CDR1 MNHNS and CDR2 SASEGT. The CDR3 is 16 residues long. The V gene lost 2 bases and the J gene lost 4 bases, with 15 bases spanning the gap. CDR3 loop: CASSEIMGAGNQPQHF. CDR3 DNA: TGTGCCAGCAGTGAAATCATGGGGGCAGGGAATCAGCCCCAGCATTTT.

The rearrangement links TRBV28 to TRBJ1-1; D remains unclear. CDR1 and CDR2 from the germline V gene are MDHEN and SYDVKM. Between the trimmed V and J ends, which lost 3 bases and 5 bases, there was a span of 4 bases. The CDR3 sequence is 11 residues long. CDR3 in amino acids: CASSFWTEAFF. CDR3 nucleotide sequence: TGTGCCAGCAGTTTTTGGACTGAAGCTTTCTTT.

This clone was seen a few times. The V gene is TRBV5-4, the J gene TRBJ2-4; D is ambiguous. V was clipped by 0 bases and J by 4 bases, with 5 bases between them. This CDR3 is 13 amino acids long. CDR1 SGHNT and CDR2 YYREEE come from the germline V gene (reference sequence). In DNA, the CDR3 is TGTGCCAGCAGCTTGGCGCAGAAAAACATTCAGTACTTC. This sequence encodes CASSLAQKNIQYF. Combining the CDR3 with reference TRBV5-4 and TRBJ2-4 gives the whole variable domain ETGVTQSPTHLIKTRGQQVTLRCSSQSGHNTVSWYQQALGQGPQFIFQYYREEENGRGNFPPRFSGLQFPNYSSELNVNALELDDSALYLCASSLAQKNIQYFGAGTRLSVL.

The chain links TRBV9 to TRBJ2-2; 9 bases fit TRBD1. This CDR3 has 17 amino acids. Trimming took 1 base from V and 8 from J; bases not matched to a gene: 12. The germline gives CDR1 SGDLS, CDR2 YYNGEE. CDR3 sequence (DNA): TGTGCCAGCAGCGTACACCCGGACAGGGGCGGGGTTGGGGAGCTGTTTTTT. Its translation: CASSVHPDRGGVGELFF.

CDR3 sequence reads: CASSLSWGTDTQYF. The CDR3 DNA reads TGTGCCAGCAGCTTAAGCTGGGGCACAGATACGCAGTATTTT. The chain has TRBV7-3 and TRBJ2-3; D gene uncertain. Trimming removed 1 base from V and 1 base from J, with 6 bases in between. The CDR3 totals 14 residues. Germline V gene sequence: CDR1 SGHTA, CDR2 FQGTGA. The whole variable domain, remainder taken from reference TRBV7-3 and TRBJ2-3, is GAGVSQTPSNKVTEKGKYVELRCDPISGHTALYWYRQSLGQGPEFLIYFQGTGAADDSGLPNDRFFAVRPEGSVSTLKIQRTERGDSAVYLCASSLSWGTDTQYFGPGTRLTVL.

The V call is TRBV5-5, the J call TRBJ2-2; perhaps TRBD1 as D (5 bases). The CDR3 runs 16 residues. V was trimmed by 0 bases and J by 3 bases, leaving 12 bases between them. Germline-derived CDR1 and CDR2 are SGHKS and YYEKEE (reference sequence). The CDR3 loop reads CASSLGPGMYTGELFF. The DNA of the CDR3 is TGTGCCAGCAGCTTGGGTCCAGGGATGTACACCGGGGAGCTGTTTTTT.

V is TRBV6-5 and J is TRBJ2-2; TRBD2 aligns across 10 bases. Germline CDR1 reads MNHEY; CDR2 reads SVGAGI. Trimming took 5 bases from V and 1 from J; bases not matched to a gene: 1. The CDR3 loop spans 15 amino acids. The CDR3 DNA is TGTGCCAGCAGTAGGACTAGCGGGAACACCGGGGAGCTGTTTTTT. Residues: CASSRTSGNTGELFF.

The chain carries TRBV2 and TRBJ2-5, with D unclear. The CDR3 is 11 residues long. Trimming left V 4 bases short and J 4 bases short, with 4 bases between. The germline V gene encodes CDR1 SNHLY and CDR2 FYNNEI. CDR3 loop: CASSAGETQYF. The CDR3 bases are TGTGCCAGCAGTGCAGGAGAGACCCAGTACTTC.

The rearrangement links TRBV29-1 to TRBJ2-1; 9 bases are a match to TRBD2. This CDR3 spans 16 amino acids. The J segment lost 6 bases and the V segment lost 0 bases, leaving 9 bases of the junction unmatched. Per germline, CDR1 SQVTM and CDR2 ANQGSEA. The CDR3 loop is CSVEDLRLADGNEQFF. CDR3 DNA sequence: TGCAGCGTTGAAGATCTGAGACTAGCGGACGGCAATGAGCAGTTCTTC.

The chain has TRBV4-2 and TRBJ1-4, with unresolved D. Trimming took off 0 bases at V and 3 bases at J, with 5 bases between the two ends. This CDR3 is built from 14 residues. Germline V gives CDR1 LGHNA, CDR2 YNFKEQ. CDR3 sequence: CASSQEAANEKLFF. The DNA of the CDR3 is TGTGCCAGCAGCCAAGAGGCGGCTAATGAAAAACTGTTTTTT.

This clone showed up just once. This sequence joins TRBV5-4 and TRBJ2-7, with TRBD2 matching over 8 bases. The CDR3 length is 15 residues. Per the germline V gene, CDR1 is SGHNT and CDR2 is YYREEE (reference sequence). The junction had 7 bases not matched to a gene; V was cut back by 5 bases and J by 0 bases. CDR3 in amino acids: CASRQTSASSYEQYF. The CDR3 region has the DNA TGTGCCAGCAGGCAGACTAGCGCCAGCTCCTACGAGCAGTACTTC. Complete variable domain (other parts from reference TRBV5-4 and TRBJ2-7): ETGVTQSPTHLIKTRGQQVTLRCSSQSGHNTVSWYQQALGQGPQFIFQYYREEENGRGNFPPRFSGLQFPNYSSELNVNALELDDSALYLCASRQTSASSYEQYFGPGTRLTVT.

The genes are TRBV7-9 and TRBJ1-2; D remains ambiguous. The CDR3 is 14 residues long. CDR1 SEHNR and CDR2 FQNEAQ come from the germline V gene (reference sequence). V dropped 8 bases and J dropped 7 bases, with 20 bases sitting between them. The CDR3, as DNA: TGTGCCAGCTCCCCCCCTGGGCAGCAGCTTGGCTACACCTTC. Amino acid sequence: CASSPPGQQLGYTF.

The chain is built from TRBV19 and TRBJ2-5; 9 nucleotides agree with TRBD1. There are 14 residues in the CDR3. Germline V gene sequence: CDR1 LNHDA, CDR2 SQIVND (reference sequence). Unmatched junction bases numbered 8, after V lost 5 bases and J lost 7 bases. The DNA of the CDR3 is TGTGCCAGTAGTTCGACAGGGGGGTTGGGGACCCAGTACTTC. It codes for CASSSTGGLGTQYF.

This clone was seen just once. This chain links TRBV6-5 with TRBJ2-7; TRBD2 aligns across 8 bases. Losses at the gene ends were 5 bases for V and 6 bases for J; bases not matched to a gene: 12. CDR3 length: 15 amino acids. From germline, CDR1 is MNHEY and CDR2 SVGAGI. The CDR3 is CASSRRVAGRSEQYF. CDR3 in DNA: TGTGCCAGCAGTCGCCGCGTAGCGGGAAGGAGCGAGCAGTACTTC.

CDR3 sequence (DNA): TGCGCCAGCAGTGCGGACAGAGAAGGGACCCAGTACTTC. Its translation: CASSADREGTQYF. The J gene is TRBJ2-5, the V gene TRBV10-1, with a weak D call TRBD1 (6 bases). Germline values: CDR1 WNHNN, CDR2 SYGVQD (reference sequence). The CDR3 contains 13 residues. V dropped 4 bases and J dropped 7 bases, with 13 bases sitting between them.

The chain links TRBV4-1 to TRBJ2-7; no clear D gene. The CDR3 is 14 residues long. In germline, CDR1 is MGHRA, CDR2 YSYEKL. Trimming shortened V by 5 bases and J by 3 bases, and 14 bases separated the two germline ends. CDR3 nucleotides: TGCGCCAGCAGCACCGGCACAGTGGGCTACGAGCAGTACTTC. Its translation: CASSTGTVGYEQYF.

This chain joins TRBV5-1 and TRBJ2-5; D remains unclear. Trimming removed 3 bases from V and 4 bases from J, with 13 bases in between. CDR1 SGHRS and CDR2 YFSETQ come from the germline V gene. The CDR3 has 14 residues. The CDR3 region is CASSWNKVGETQYF. CDR3 coding DNA: TGCGCCAGCAGCTGGAACAAGGTGGGAGAGACCCAGTACTTC. Complete variable domain (other parts from reference TRBV5-1 and TRBJ2-5): KAGVTQTPRYLIKTRGQQVTLSCSPISGHRSVSWYQQTPGQGLQFLFEYFSETQRNKGNFPGRFSGRQFSNSRSEMNVSTLELGDSALYLCASSWNKVGETQYFGPGTRLLVL.

This rearrangement joins TRBV6-5 to TRBJ2-7; 7 nucleotides agree with TRBD1. CDR1 MNHEY and CDR2 SVGAGI come from the germline V gene. Trimming took 5 bases from V and 1 from J; bases not matched to a gene: 5. This CDR3 comprises 14 residues. CDR3 coding DNA: TGTGCCAGCAGTACGGACAGGAGATCCTACGAGCAGTACTTC. Protein product: CASSTDRRSYEQYF.

The rearrangement uses TRBV28 and TRBJ1-2; maybe TRBD1 (5 bases). This CDR3 has 15 residues. CDR1 is MDHEN, CDR2 SYDVKM, per germline. Trimming cost V 5 bases and J 3 bases, with 16 bases left between them. CDR3 DNA: TGTGCCAGCAGTCCTTCCGGGACCTCAGACTATGGCTACACCTTC. It specifies CASSPSGTSDYGYTF.

Concerning this clone: This sample includes further DNA sequences coding for the same CDR3. The V gene is TRBV7-2, the J gene TRBJ2-5, with unresolved D. Germline CDR1 is SGHTA and CDR2 is FQGNSA. The CDR3 is made up of 13 amino acids. Trimming removed 1 base from V and 3 bases from J, with 6 bases in between. This CDR3 is CASSLVWKETQYF. The CDR3 nucleotides are TGTGCCAGCAGCTTAGTTTGGAAAGAGACCCAGTACTTC.

The chain carries TRBV9 and TRBJ1-1; tentative D call: TRBD1 (5 bases). CDR1 is SGDLS, CDR2 YYNGEE, per germline. The CDR3 contains 15 residues. Trimming shortened V by 0 bases and J by 5 bases, and 14 bases separated the two germline ends. CDR3 amino acids: CASSVGGGTGTEAFF. DNA of the CDR3: TGTGCCAGCAGCGTAGGCGGGGGAACGGGGACTGAAGCTTTCTTT.

V gene TRBV7-9 combines with J gene TRBJ1-3; D not certain. This CDR3 has 16 residues. Germline V gives CDR1 SEHNR, CDR2 FQNEAQ (reference sequence). CDR3 nucleotide sequence: TGTGCTCCCTCGGCGCCCGTCCGGGGAGGGAGAAACACCATATATTTT. Its translation: CAPSAPVRGGRNTIYF.

The CDR3 region is CASSLGRAGAYEQYF. CDR3 nucleotide sequence: TGTGCCAGCAGTTTGGGGCGGGCGGGGGCCTACGAGCAGTACTTC. The rearrangement links TRBV6-5 to TRBJ2-7, with TRBD2 matching over 7 bases. The trim removed 4 bases at V and 2 bases at J, leaving 8 bases unmatched. The germline V gene encodes CDR1 MNHEY and CDR2 SVGAGI. CDR3 size: 15 residues.

This clone was recorded only once. The chain carries TRBV11-2 and TRBJ2-5; D may be TRBD1 or TRBD2 (7 bases each). Germline CDR1 is SGHAT and CDR2 is FQNNGV. The V end was cut by 5 bases, the J end by 5 bases, with 18 bases between. This CDR3 has 15 amino acids. CDR3 loop: CASSPGGLWSETQYF. For the CDR3, the DNA is TGTGCCAGCAGCCCAGGGGGACTATGGAGCGAGACCCAGTACTTC.

The V gene is TRBV28, the J gene TRBJ1-5, with 8 bases lining up with TRBD1. In germline, CDR1 is MDHEN, CDR2 SYDVKM. V lost 5 bases to trimming and J lost 4 bases; unmatched junction nucleotides: 10. This CDR3 has 16 amino acids. The CDR3 sequence: CASSPPPTGDNQPQHF. CDR3 nucleotide sequence: TGTGCCAGCAGTCCCCCCCCGACAGGGGATAATCAGCCCCAGCATTTT.